This note documents a single TCR beta chain sequence. The antigen remains unidentified. This specimen belongs to a study of CD8 T cells in ankylosing spondylitis. Study-level findings and limits: Apparently characteristic of ankylosing spondylitis blood was a TCR beta motif (eight highly homologous variants).

One entry per CDR3 protein, called by TCRdb with MiXCR from the 5' RACE reads. The data hold approximately 35,000 distinct CDR3 sequences, with over 12% observed a single time. The CDR3 loop spans 13 amino acids. Germline assignment: CDR1 SGHAT and CDR2 FQDESV (reference sequence). Losses at the gene ends were 8 bases for V and 6 bases for J; bases not matched to a gene: 1. The sample taken for sequencing was blood. The origin of this receptor is a male donor with ankylosing spondylitis or in good health (not recorded which). The genes are TRBV11-1 and TRBJ2-4; 13 nucleotides align to TRBD2. The CDR3 loop reads CASRTSGGNIQYF. The CDR3 DNA sequence: TGTGCCAGCCGGACTAGCGGGGGAAACATTCAGTACTTC. Full variable domain (rest looked up from reference TRBV11-1 and TRBJ2-4): EAEVAQSPRYKITEKSQAVAFWCDPISGHATLYWYRQILGQGPELLVQFQDESVVDDSQLPKDRFSAERLKGVDSTLKIQPAELGDSAMYLCASRTSGGNIQYFGAGTRLSVL.